Listed here are 25 T cell receptor beta chains from one sample, sequenced in a study of control samples from healthy donors and cancer patients. The table came from immunoSEQ multiplex PCR; TCRdb's copy has only in-frame clones and leaves some out. This sample yields just over 50,000 clones, of which about nine tenths are seen a single time; roughly 43% belongs to the top ten. Material: PBMCs. These receptors originate from a man aged 50 or older with head and neck cancer.

This clone was seen once. This sequence joins TRBV2 and TRBJ2-1; D is uncertain. V dropped 5 bases and J dropped 6 bases, with 11 bases sitting between them. The CDR3 is made up of 13 amino acids. Germline CDR1 is SNHLY and CDR2 is FYNNEI. CDR3 sequence reads: CASSPDPGNEQFF. DNA for the CDR3: TGTGCCAGCAGTCCTGACCCGGGCAATGAGCAGTTCTTC. Looking up the rest from reference TRBV2 and TRBJ2-1 gives the full variable domain: EPEVTQTPSHQVTQMGQEVILRCVPISNHLYFYWYRQILGQKVEFLVSFYNNEISEKSEIFDDQFSVERPDGSNFTLKIRSTKLEDSAMYFCASSPDPGNEQFFGPGTRLTVL.

This clone showed up just a few times. The genes are TRBV30 and TRBJ1-1; tentative D call: TRBD1 (6 bases). The germline V gene has CDR1 GTSNPN and CDR2 SVGIG (reference sequence). The CDR3 covers 15 residues. Trimming left V 5 bases short and J 4 bases short, with 20 bases between. The chain's CDR3 is CAWGGRAQWGTEAFF. CDR3 in DNA: TGTGCCTGGGGGGGCCGCGCCCAGTGGGGCACTGAAGCTTTCTTT.

The rearrangement uses TRBV5-6 and TRBJ2-2; D is possibly TRBD1 (6 bases). With 0 bases removed from V and 0 bases from J, the gap between germline ends came to 9 bases. The CDR3 has 16 amino acids. From germline, CDR1 is SGHDT and CDR2 YYEEEE. CDR3 protein: CASSLVGATNTGELFF. CDR3 sequence (DNA): TGTGCCAGCAGCTTGGTGGGGGCTACGAACACCGGGGAGCTGTTTTTT. Using reference TRBV5-6 and TRBJ2-2 for the parts outside the CDR3, the full variable domain is DAGVTQSPTHLIKTRGQQVTLRCSPKSGHDTVSWYQQALGQGPQFIFQYYEEEERQRGNFPDRFSGHQFPNYSSELNVNALLLGDSALYLCASSLVGATNTGELFFGEGSRLTVL.

This chain joins TRBV7-3 and TRBJ2-7; 10 bases map to TRBD2. J lost 4 bases, V lost 5 bases, and 8 bases had no gene match. The CDR3 has 15 amino acids. Germline lookup yields CDR1 SGHTA and CDR2 FQGTGA. For the CDR3, the DNA is TGTGCCAGCAGCCCAGGACTAGCGGCGGGGTACGAGCAGTACTTC. Protein sequence: CASSPGLAAGYEQYF.

The chain uses TRBV11-2 and TRBJ2-1, with D tentatively TRBD1 or TRBD2 (6 bases each). Germline lookup yields CDR1 SGHAT and CDR2 FQNNGV. The CDR3 contains 16 residues. V shed 3 bases and J shed 0 bases, with 12 bases lying between them. The chain's CDR3 is CASSFNGGSSYNEQFF. The CDR3 nucleotides are TGTGCCAGCAGCTTTAACGGGGGCAGCTCCTACAATGAGCAGTTCTTC.

The rearrangement links TRBV7-2 to TRBJ2-2; D is perhaps TRBD2 (6 bases). CDR3 length: 15 amino acids. CDR1 is SGHTA and CDR2 is FQGNSA in the germline V gene. Deletions cut 5 bases from V and 7 bases from J, with 17 bases between. The CDR3 protein is CASSERTTGGGELFF. CDR3 sequence (DNA): TGTGCCAGCAGCGAGAGGACTACAGGAGGCGGGGAGCTGTTTTTT.

The CDR3, as DNA: TGTGCCAGTAGTTGGTCCGGGGGAGGCACTGAAGCTTTCTTT. This sequence encodes CASSWSGGGTEAFF. The chain has TRBV19 and TRBJ1-1, with D tentatively TRBD1 (5 bases). V was shortened by 5 bases and J by 4 bases, with 14 bases between the two germline ends. Per germline, CDR1 LNHDA and CDR2 SQIVND (reference sequence). The CDR3 runs to 14 residues.

The V call is TRBV4-1, the J call TRBJ2-3; D gene unclear. Trimming removed 1 base at V and 1 base at J, with 12 bases between. Germline CDR1 MGHRA, CDR2 YSYEKL. The CDR3 is 16 residues long. In DNA form, the CDR3 reads TGCGCCAGCAGCCAAGCTGGGATCGGTGGCACAGATACGCAGTATTTT. This translates into CASSQAGIGGTDTQYF.

This chain joins TRBV7-9 and TRBJ2-6, with 7 bases aligning to TRBD2. Trimming removed 5 bases from V and 12 bases from J; junction bases left unmatched: 13. The CDR3 runs 15 residues. CDR1 SEHNR and CDR2 FQNEAQ come from the germline V gene (reference sequence). CDR3 region: CASSLGGGRRPVLTF. The DNA of the CDR3 is TGTGCCAGCAGCCTGGGGGGGGGACGCCGCCCCGTCCTGACTTTC.

The CDR3 region has the DNA TGCGCCAGCAGCCAAGATCCCTTCCAGCCCCAGCATTTT. Translating it yields CASSQDPFQPQHF. The rearrangement links TRBV4-1 to TRBJ1-5, with D uncertain. The CDR3 sequence is 13 residues long. The germline gives CDR1 MGHRA, CDR2 YSYEKL. V lost 0 bases, J lost 7 bases, and 7 bases lay in between.

This clone was picked up a small number of times. V is TRBV27 and J is TRBJ2-1; D is ambiguous. The CDR3 loop spans 13 amino acids. The V end lost 2 bases, the J end lost 8 bases, and 10 bases lay between the germline ends. Per the germline V gene, CDR1 is MNHEY and CDR2 is SMNVEV (reference sequence). For the CDR3, the DNA is TGTGCCAGCAGTTTAAACCGGAGAGATGAGCAGTTCTTC. This sequence encodes CASSLNRRDEQFF.

The CDR3 DNA is TGTGCCAGCAGCTTAGGGAACAGGGGGGGGACCGGGGAGCTGTTTTTT. Amino acids: CASSLGNRGGTGELFF. This chain links TRBV7-2 with TRBJ2-2; TRBD1 might be the D (8 bases). V was trimmed by 1 base and J by 5 bases, leaving 14 bases between them. CDR1 and CDR2 from the germline V gene are SGHTA and FQGNSA. This CDR3 comprises 16 residues.

V gene TRBV7-3 combines with J gene TRBJ2-1, with D maybe TRBD2 (6 bases). V was trimmed by 3 bases and J by 1 base, leaving 7 bases between them. Germline V gene lookup returns CDR1 SGHTA and CDR2 FQGTGA. The CDR3 has 14 amino acids. The CDR3 protein is CASSFAGSYNEQFF. Written as DNA, the CDR3 is TGTGCCAGCAGCTTCGCGGGATCCTACAATGAGCAGTTCTTC. The whole variable domain, filled in from reference TRBV7-3 and TRBJ2-1, reads GAGVSQTPSNKVTEKGKYVELRCDPISGHTALYWYRQSLGQGPEFLIYFQGTGAADDSGLPNDRFFAVRPEGSVSTLKIQRTERGDSAVYLCASSFAGSYNEQFFGPGTRLTVL.

The rearrangement links TRBV11-2 to TRBJ1-4; TRBD1 agrees at 7 bases. The CDR3 has 17 residues. Trimming took 4 bases from V and 4 from J; bases not matched to a gene: 12. In germline, CDR1 is SGHAT, CDR2 FQNNGV. CDR3 sequence reads: CASSWTGALQGNEKLFF. CDR3 DNA sequence: TGTGCCAGCAGCTGGACAGGTGCCCTCCAGGGTAATGAAAAACTGTTTTTT.

The chain joins TRBV19 to TRBJ1-5, with D uncertain. The germline V and J ends were trimmed by 3 bases and 7 bases, with 16 bases remaining between them. The germline gives CDR1 LNHDA, CDR2 SQIVND (reference sequence). The CDR3 consists of 15 residues. CDR3 protein: CASSMSQQYWQPQHF. CDR3 DNA sequence: TGTGCCAGTAGTATGTCGCAGCAATATTGGCAGCCCCAGCATTTT. The full variable domain, in which reference TRBV19 and TRBJ1-5 provide the parts outside the CDR3, is DGGITQSPKYLFRKEGQNVTLSCEQNLNHDAMYWYRQDPGQGLRLIYYSQIVNDFQKGDIAEGYSVSREKKESFPLTVTSAQKNPTAFYLCASSMSQQYWQPQHFGDGTRLSIL.

This chain uses TRBV19 with TRBJ2-2, with D possibly TRBD2 on 6 matching bases. This CDR3 is built from 14 residues. Germline lookup yields CDR1 LNHDA and CDR2 SQIVND (reference sequence). Trimming shortened V by 7 bases and J by 1 base, and 10 bases separated the two germline ends. In DNA, the CDR3 is TGTGCCAGTATAGGGACTGTGAACACCGGGGAGCTGTTTTTT. Amino acids: CASIGTVNTGELFF.

This chain links TRBV10-2 with TRBJ2-7; D gene ambiguous. Germline values: CDR1 WSHSY, CDR2 SAAADI. The V end lost 4 bases, the J end lost 2 bases, and 12 bases lay between the germline ends. CDR3 length equals 14 residues. The CDR3: CASSVGARAYEQYF. CDR3 bases: TGCGCCAGCAGTGTTGGAGCCCGGGCCTACGAGCAGTACTTC.

This chain joins TRBV9 and TRBJ2-1, with unresolved D. Trimming took off 3 bases at V and 0 bases at J, with 4 bases between the two ends. The CDR3 contains 13 residues. Germline V gene data show CDR1 as SGDLS and CDR2 as YYNGEE. CDR3 amino acids: CASSGSSYNEQFF. CDR3 sequence (DNA): TGTGCCAGCAGCGGGTCCTCCTACAATGAGCAGTTCTTC.

V gene TRBV5-4 combines with J gene TRBJ2-3; 11 positions match TRBD2. The CDR3 is 16 residues long. Losses at the gene ends were 3 bases for V and 5 bases for J; bases not matched to a gene: 8. Germline V gene sequence: CDR1 SGHNT, CDR2 YYREEE (reference sequence). Here the CDR3 reads CASSSNLAGGQDTQYF. In nucleotides, the CDR3 is TGTGCCAGCAGCTCCAACCTAGCGGGAGGCCAAGATACGCAGTATTTT.

The gene calls are TRBV6-1 and TRBJ1-5; unclear D gene. CDR1 is MNHNS and CDR2 is SASEGT in the germline V gene. The ends were cut back, 2 bases at V and 5 bases at J, with 1 base in the middle. This CDR3 has 11 amino acids. The CDR3 region is CASSEYQPQHF. The CDR3 coding sequence is TGTGCCAGCAGTGAATATCAGCCCCAGCATTTT.

The chain links TRBV5-4 to TRBJ2-3; unclear D gene. This CDR3 has 15 amino acids. V was cut by 1 base and J by 1 base, with 10 bases left in between. Germline CDR1 and CDR2: SGHNT and YYREEE (reference sequence). The CDR3 bases are TGTGCCAGCAGCTTGTCCAGCAGTGGCACAGATACGCAGTATTTT. Translation gives CASSLSSSGTDTQYF. Variable domain in full (rest from reference TRBV5-4 and TRBJ2-3): ETGVTQSPTHLIKTRGQQVTLRCSSQSGHNTVSWYQQALGQGPQFIFQYYREEENGRGNFPPRFSGLQFPNYSSELNVNALELDDSALYLCASSLSSSGTDTQYFGPGTRLTVL.

The gene calls are TRBV7-9 and TRBJ1-4; 7 bases are a match to TRBD1. Per germline, CDR1 SEHNR and CDR2 FQNEAQ (reference sequence). Trimming cost V 5 bases and J 11 bases; bases outside gene matches: 14. The CDR3 is 15 residues long. As DNA, the CDR3 is TGTGCCAGCAGCAAAGACCGACAGGGAGTAGGGAAACTGTTTTTT. This sequence encodes CASSKDRQGVGKLFF. The whole variable domain, filled in from reference TRBV7-9 and TRBJ1-4, reads DTGVSQNPRHKITKRGQNVTFRCDPISEHNRLYWYRQTLGQGPEFLTYFQNEAQLEKSRLLSDRFSAERPKGSFSTLEIQRTEQGDSAMYLCASSKDRQGVGKLFFGSGTQLSVL.

The chain links TRBV7-3 to TRBJ2-5; D remains unclear. Germline V gene sequence: CDR1 SGHTA, CDR2 FQGTGA. This CDR3 contains 13 residues. With 1 base removed from V and 2 bases from J, the gap between germline ends came to 5 bases. DNA of the CDR3: TGTGCCAGCAGCTTAAGGCCACAAGAGACCCAGTACTTC. It specifies CASSLRPQETQYF.

This clone has only a few counts. This chain links TRBV2 with TRBJ2-5, with no clear D. The V end lost 8 bases, the J end lost 7 bases, and 11 bases lay between the germline ends. The CDR3 runs to 11 residues. Germline V gene sequence: CDR1 SNHLY, CDR2 FYNNEI. The CDR3 reads CASGQVWTQYF. As DNA, the CDR3 is TGTGCCAGCGGTCAGGTTTGGACCCAGTACTTC.

This chain connects TRBV7-6 to TRBJ1-2; D not certain. The V gene lost 4 bases and the J gene lost 4 bases, with 16 bases spanning the gap. Germline values: CDR1 SGHVS, CDR2 FNYEAQ. The CDR3 runs 15 residues. CDR3 sequence reads: CASSSQFESTYGYTF. The CDR3 DNA follows: TGTGCCAGCAGCTCACAATTTGAATCGACCTATGGCTACACCTTC.